This T cell receptor (beta chain) derives from a study of vaccination and CD4 T cells after COVID-19. Study-level information: Cells were stimulated with overlapping spike peptide pools from SARS-CoV-2, HCoV-NL63, HCoV-OC43 and HCoV-229E.

Treatment here: roughly nine-day PBMC culture with coronavirus spike peptide pools or control peptides (ViraFEST assay). This CDR3 spans 14 amino acids. The junction had 5 bases not matched to a gene; V was cut back by 1 base and J by 8 bases. In germline, CDR1 is GTSNPN, CDR2 SVGIG (reference sequence). The assay that was used to sequence DNA from cultured CD4+ T cells was the Oncomine TCR Beta short-read assay. TCRdb re-analysed the PCR reads in MiXCR, keeping a single row per CDR3 protein. The sample yields 20,000 to 30,000 distinct CDR3 sequences, about 46% seen once. Details on this clonotype: Its antigen is still unknown.

V gene TRBV30 combines with J gene TRBJ1-2; the match to TRBD1 covers 12 bases. This TCR derives from a human donor who had recovered from COVID-19. The specimen was CD4+ T cells from blood, cultured in vitro. CDR3 in DNA: TGTGCCTGGAGTGGGGACAGGGGGCGCCGGGGCTACACCTTC. Amino acid sequence: CAWSGDRGRRGYTF.